This T cell receptor beta chain comes out of a study of T cell repertoires in cytomegalovirus infection (dated by TCRdb to between 2018 and 2021). With respect to the entire study: Donor HLA type was relevant to the analysis, because carriage of CMV infection together with the matching HLA type was indicated by public TCR beta signatures.

Broader findings and caveats from the paper: Carriers of CMV infection plus the relevant HLA type were discriminated by the cumulative frequency of public TCR beta family members in the study cohort and in an independent approximately 360-donor cohort. The ex vivo response was dominated by HLA-C-restricted CMV-specific TCR beta clonotypes, which also provided the single most frequent clonotype in two of eight donors.

Sequencing instrument: Illumina HiSeq 1500. In-frame beta chains were kept once TCRdb had trimmed the public reads at Q25 with fastp and called clones with MiXCR. Merged by CDR3 protein, the rows form single entries marked with the most common genes and DNA. This sample is represented by under 250,000 distinct CDR3 sequences; 6.5% of them were singletons. In total, the top ten clones hold 5.5% to 6.5% of the sample. This clonotype was found many times. It lacks a known antigen. No base quality values were provided; no much bigger clone lies one nucleotide off. The sequenced sample consisted of PBMCs. This TCR was recovered from a human donor in good health (CMV status not recorded). Some clones in this sample may be carry-over from other donors' samples.

This receptor has the CDR3 CATSRDQGWETQYF. The DNA reads TGTGCCACCAGCAGAGATCAGGGGTGGGAGACCCAGTACTTC. The chain is encoded by TRBV15 joined to TRBJ2-5; perhaps TRBD1 is the D gene, with 6 bases matching. The CDR3, from cysteine to phenylalanine, totals 14 residues. The kept DNA is CDR3 alone, 42 bases in frame from the first base. The V and J ends are trimmed by 0 bases and 5 bases, leaving 10 bases between them. CDR1 and CDR2, looked up from the germline V gene (reference sequence), are LNHNV and YYDKDF.